Listed below are T cell receptor beta chains from one sample, sequenced in a study of vaccination and CD4 T cells after COVID-19. Antigens for these TCRs are unknown. MiXCR, run by TCRdb on the PCR reads, gives a single entry per CDR3 protein. The sample holds approximately 10,000 distinct CDR3 sequences, 58% seen once. Sequencing was carried out using CD4+ T cells from blood, cultured in vitro. These receptors came from a human donor who had recovered from COVID-19. The CDR3 runs from the conserved cysteine through the conserved F or W. Each record gives: V gene, J gene, clone size, D gene, CDR3 DNA, CDR3 protein. D genes are given only for firm matches. For some rows the clone size is stated as once, few or many, or as a class when expanded; others skip it.

>TRBV6-2/TRBV6-3|TRBJ2-3|-|TRBD2
TGTGCCAGCAGTCCAGGACTAGCGGGAGTAGATACGCAGTATTTT
CASSPGLAGVDTQYF
>TRBV19|TRBJ2-2|-|-
TGTGCCAGTAGTTGGGGGGGGCACCGGGAGCTGCTTTTT
CASSWGGHRELLF
>TRBV20-1|TRBJ2-5|-|-
TGCAGTGCTCTAGAGGGGACCCAGTACTTC
CSALEGTQYF
>TRBV6-5|TRBJ2-7|once|TRBD1
TGTGCCAGCAGTTACTCGAGGGACAGGACCTACGAGCAGTACTTC
CASSYSRDRTYEQYF
>TRBV7-2|TRBJ1-6|-|TRBD1
TGTGCCAGCAGCTCCCGACAGGGTGGATCACCCCTCCACTTT
CASSSRQGGSPLHF
>TRBV6-1|TRBJ1-1|-|-
TGTGCCAGCAGAGGCGCCGGGACACGGAACACTGAAGCTTTCTTT
CASRGAGTRNTEAFF
>TRBV28|TRBJ1-6|few|-
TGTGCCAGCAGGTCGGTGGGGGCGCAGAATTCACCCCTCCACTTT
CASRSVGAQNSPLHF
>TRBV6-1|TRBJ1-6|-|TRBD1
TGTGCCAGCAGAGACAGGGGGCTGAGCTCCTATAATTCACCCCTCCACTTT
CASRDRGLSSYNSPLHF
>TRBV20-1|TRBJ1-4|-|-
TGCAGTGCTAGAAAGGACCCAGGGGAGGCACTGTTTTTT
CSARKDPGEALFF
>TRBV27|TRBJ2-1|-|TRBD2
TGTGCCAGCAGAGTCGGGACTAGCGGGAGGATAGAAGTCTTC
CASRVGTSGRIEVF
>TRBV7-3|TRBJ1-1|-|-
TGTGCCAGCAGCTTACGGCAGTTGGGAACAGGCTCGACAGCTTTCTTT
CASSLRQLGTGSTAFF
>TRBV27|TRBJ1-5|few|TRBD1
TGTGCCAGCAGTTTGTTTCAGGGGGCCGGACAGCCCCAGCATTTT
CASSLFQGAGQPQHF
>TRBV5-1|TRBJ2-1|-|TRBD1
TGCGCCAGCAGCAAGCTAGGGGGCAGAGAGCAGTTCTTC
CASSKLGGREQFF
>TRBV16|TRBJ2-3|-|TRBD2
TGTGCCAGCAGCCAGCCGACTAGCGGCACAGATACGCAGTATTTT
CASSQPTSGTDTQYF
>TRBV24-1|TRBJ1-5|few|-
TGTGCCACCGGGATGAGGGGGCCCCAGCATTTT
CATGMRGPQHF
>TRBV6-2/TRBV6-3|TRBJ1-1|-|-
TGTGCCAGCGGTCGGGTCCGGATGAACACTGAAGCTTTCTTT
CASGRVRMNTEAFF
>TRBV19|TRBJ1-5|few|-
TGTGCCAGTACATCCACCGGGGGTAGGAGCAATCAGCCCCAGCATTTT
CASTSTGGRSNQPQHF
>TRBV6-1|TRBJ2-7|-|TRBD1
TGTGCCAGCAGTGAAGAAGGGGGCAGGACCTACGAGCAGTACTTC
CASSEEGGRTYEQYF
>TRBV20-1|TRBJ1-5|once|-
TGCAGTGCTAGATCGGGGGGAGGTTTTCAGCCCCAGCATTTT
CSARSGGGFQPQHF
>TRBV20-1|TRBJ2-5|-|-
TGCAGTGCTAGAGATCGGGGAATTCAGGAGACCCAGTACTTC
CSARDRGIQETQYF
>TRBV12-3/TRBV12-4|TRBJ1-1|-|TRBD1
TGTGCCAGCAGTTTTAAGGGGGCCTCGGGGACTGAAGCTTTCTTT
CASSFKGASGTEAFF
>TRBV20-1|TRBJ1-1|-|-
TGCAGTGCTAGAGAGGAGGGGCTGGCCACTGAAGCTTTCTTT
CSAREEGLATEAFF
>TRBV27|TRBJ2-7|few|-
TGTGCCAGCAGCTCCACGTTCTGGGGCAGCTCCTACGAGCAGTACTTC
CASSSTFWGSSYEQYF
>TRBV7-2|TRBJ2-1|-|TRBD2
TGTGCCAGCAGCTTAGCGCCTAGCGGGAGAGGCAATGAGCAGTTCTTC
CASSLAPSGRGNEQFF
>TRBV7-2|TRBJ2-2|-|-
TGTGCCAGCAGCTTAATCAGTAGAAATACCGGGGAGCTGTTTTTT
CASSLISRNTGELFF